One and the same sample provided the 19 T cell receptor beta chains below, sequenced in a study of blood T cell repertoires in COVID-19. Generated by immunoSEQ multiplex PCR, the TCRdb table keeps only in-frame clones and is missing some. The data contain 350,000 to 400,000 clones, just under 90% of them seen just once; the ten biggest clones take up 1.5% to 2%. The sequenced sample was PBMCs or T cells enriched from blood (not recorded which). All receptors come from a woman aged 30 to 39 who had recovered from COVID-19.

This clone was seen just once. V and J are TRBV28 and TRBJ1-1; TRBD1 matches 7 bases. Germline V CDR1 and CDR2: MDHEN, SYDVKM. There are 15 residues in the CDR3. J was trimmed by 0 bases and V by 4 bases; bases with no gene match: 5. In DNA, the CDR3 is TGTGCCAGCAGTTCGCCGGGACAGTTGAACACTGAAGCTTTCTTT. Its translation is CASSSPGQLNTEAFF.

The chain carries TRBV13 and TRBJ1-1, with 9 nucleotides matching TRBD1. Per the germline V gene, CDR1 is PRHDT and CDR2 is FYEKMQ (reference sequence). Trimming took 5 bases from V and 7 from J; bases not matched to a gene: 5. The CDR3 loop spans 13 amino acids. The DNA for the CDR3 is TGTGCCAGCAGCACCGGACAGGGGAATGAAGCTTTCTTT. Residues: CASSTGQGNEAFF.

The chain joins TRBV18 to TRBJ1-1; 7 bases line up with TRBD1. CDR3 length: 15 amino acids. Trimming cost V 2 bases and J 1 base; bases outside gene matches: 4. Germline V gives CDR1 KGHSH, CDR2 LQKENI. CDR3 bases: TGTGCCAGCTCACCAACAGGGGAACAGAACACTGAAGCTTTCTTT. It is translated as CASSPTGEQNTEAFF.

This clone was seen just once. The CDR3, as DNA: TGTGCCAGCAGCCTGCTAGCGGGGGCCTACGAGCAGTACTTC. This gives the protein CASSLLAGAYEQYF. V is TRBV9 and J is TRBJ2-7; 10 bases map to TRBD2. The V and J ends lost 4 bases and 2 bases, in that order; junction bases with no gene match: 3. Germline values: CDR1 SGDLS, CDR2 YYNGEE. The length of the CDR3 is 14 residues. Drawing the rest from reference TRBV9 and TRBJ2-7, the complete variable domain is DSGVTQTPKHLITATGQRVTLRCSPRSGDLSVYWYQQSLDQGLQFLIQYYNGEERAKGNILERFSAQQFPDLHSELNLSSLELGDSALYFCASSLLAGAYEQYFGPGTRLTVT.

The chain employs TRBV7-9 and TRBJ1-6, with D perhaps matching TRBD1 (5 bases). Germline loops: CDR1 SEHNR, CDR2 FQNEAQ (reference sequence). The length of the CDR3 is 15 residues. Trimming left V 5 bases short and J 9 bases short, with 17 bases between. Here the CDR3 reads CASSPGIGGISPLHF. DNA of the CDR3: TGTGCCAGCAGCCCCGGGATCGGGGGAATTTCACCCCTCCACTTT.

CDR3 coding DNA: TGCGCCAGCAGCTCCGACAGGGCTGGAAACACCATATATTTT. As protein: CASSSDRAGNTIYF. The V gene is TRBV5-1, the J gene TRBJ1-3; 7 nucleotides align to TRBD1. This CDR3 is 14 amino acids long. Per the germline V gene, CDR1 is SGHRS and CDR2 is YFSETQ. Unmatched junction bases numbered 2, after V lost 3 bases and J lost 2 bases.

The chain joins TRBV5-4 to TRBJ1-2, with 7 bases aligning to TRBD1. Unmatched junction bases numbered 7, after V lost 4 bases and J lost 4 bases. CDR3 size: 14 residues. Looked up from germline, CDR1 is SGHNT and CDR2 is YYREEE (reference sequence). CDR3 in DNA: TGTGCCAGCAGCATAGGGACAGCCCTCTATGGCTACACCTTC. Residues: CASSIGTALYGYTF.

The genes are TRBV14 and TRBJ2-7, with D possibly being TRBD1 (6 bases). Germline CDR1 and CDR2: SGHDN and FVKESK. The CDR3 has 16 amino acids. Trimming left V 0 bases short and J 2 bases short, with 14 bases between. The CDR3 sequence: CASSQDRRKGAYEQYF. The CDR3 DNA sequence: TGTGCCAGCAGCCAAGATAGGAGGAAGGGGGCCTACGAGCAGTACTTC.

This sequence joins TRBV5-6 and TRBJ1-2; D is perhaps TRBD1 (5 bases). The CDR3 has 11 residues. CDR1 is SGHDT, CDR2 YYEEEE, per germline. The germline V and J ends were trimmed by 3 bases and 8 bases, with 8 bases remaining between them. The CDR3 reads CASSSGWGYTF. The CDR3 nucleotides read TGTGCCAGCAGCTCAGGGTGGGGCTACACCTTC.

The chain is built from TRBV19 and TRBJ1-4; D is perhaps TRBD1 (5 bases). Germline V gene sequence: CDR1 LNHDA, CDR2 SQIVND (reference sequence). The V gene lost 6 bases and the J gene lost 5 bases, with 16 bases spanning the gap. The CDR3 extends over 15 amino acids. CDR3 residues: CASSEQGGLNEKLFF. CDR3 in DNA: TGTGCCAGTAGCGAGCAGGGTGGATTGAATGAAAAACTGTTTTTT.

The CDR3 reads CATREGGSTDTQYF. CDR3 sequence (DNA): TGTGCCACGCGAGAGGGCGGGAGCACAGATACGCAGTATTTT. The J gene is TRBJ2-3, the V gene TRBV6-5; D may be TRBD2 (5 bases). Looked up from germline, CDR1 is MNHEY and CDR2 is SVGAGI. Trimming cost V 10 bases and J 0 bases, with 14 bases left between them. CDR3 length: 14 amino acids.

This clone was counted at least ten times. V usage is TRBV7-9 and J usage is TRBJ2-7; TRBD2 aligns across 7 bases. From germline, CDR1 is SEHNR and CDR2 FQNEAQ (reference sequence). The CDR3 spans 14 residues. Germline trimming cut 0 bases from V and 6 bases from J; bases unmatched to any gene: 5. CDR3 region: CASSLAGGMREQYF. In DNA form, the CDR3 reads TGTGCCAGCAGCTTAGCCGGGGGGATGCGCGAGCAGTACTTC.

The J gene is TRBJ1-2, the V gene TRBV7-9, with D possibly being TRBD1 (6 bases). Trimming stripped 3 bases from V and 5 bases from J, with 10 bases between. The CDR3 length is 13 residues. Germline values: CDR1 SEHNR, CDR2 FQNEAQ (reference sequence). The CDR3 spells CASSFKGEYGYTF. The CDR3 DNA sequence: TGTGCCAGCAGCTTTAAGGGGGAATATGGCTACACCTTC.

This clone was seen only a few times. This chain joins TRBV5-1 and TRBJ2-1; no firm D call. The CDR3 spans 15 residues. V dropped 3 bases and J dropped 0 bases, with 10 bases sitting between them. From germline, CDR1 is SGHRS and CDR2 YFSETQ. The CDR3 reads CASSSYRVSYNEQFF. CDR3 DNA sequence: TGCGCCAGCAGCTCTTACAGAGTCTCCTACAATGAGCAGTTCTTC.

This clone was recorded many times. V usage is TRBV9 and J usage is TRBJ2-7; 7 bases fit TRBD1. The CDR3 has 16 amino acids. V was clipped by 4 bases and J by 1 base; unmatched bases: 11. CDR1 SGDLS and CDR2 YYNGEE come from the germline V gene. DNA for the CDR3: TGTGCCAGCAGCCCCTCGACAGGGATGACTTCCTACGAGCAGTACTTC. Its protein is CASSPSTGMTSYEQYF.

V usage is TRBV28 and J usage is TRBJ2-5; TRBD2 aligns across 8 bases. J gave up 1 base and V 8 bases, and 18 bases lay outside the gene matches. Germline values: CDR1 MDHEN, CDR2 SYDVKM. The CDR3 loop spans 18 amino acids. The CDR3 here is CASPPGGVSAGFQETQYF. Written as DNA, the CDR3 is TGTGCCAGCCCCCCGGGGGGGGTAAGTGCGGGGTTCCAAGAGACCCAGTACTTC.

The chain recombines TRBV7-3 with TRBJ1-2, with TRBD1 as a possible D gene (6 bases). V shed 4 bases and J shed 6 bases, with 12 bases lying between them. This CDR3 has 13 amino acids. The germline V gene encodes CDR1 SGHTA and CDR2 FQGTGA. The CDR3 reads CASSSSAGDGYTF. DNA of the CDR3: TGTGCCAGCAGCTCATCAGCAGGGGATGGCTACACCTTC.

This chain connects TRBV18 to TRBJ1-1; tentatively, D is TRBD1 (5 bases). The germline V gene encodes CDR1 KGHSH and CDR2 LQKENI. Trimming shortened V by 4 bases and J by 8 bases, and 14 bases separated the two germline ends. The CDR3 runs 13 residues. The CDR3 DNA reads as TGTGCCAGCTCACTAGCAGACAGATCCGAAGCTTTCTTT. As protein: CASSLADRSEAFF.

The gene calls are TRBV7-8 and TRBJ2-7, with 10 positions matching TRBD2. Germline-derived CDR1 and CDR2 are SGHVS and FQNEAQ. This CDR3 has 16 residues. After removal of 2 bases from V and 5 bases from J, the junction contained 9 bases not matched to a gene. The CDR3, as DNA: TGTGCCAGCAGCTTATTCACTAGCGGGATAGTTAACGAGCAGTACTTC. Translating gives CASSLFTSGIVNEQYF.